This T cell receptor (beta chain) came from a study of CD8+ T cells in alopecia areata. Unmatched junction bases numbered 11, after V lost 4 bases and J lost 0 bases. CDR1 SQVTM and CDR2 ANQGSEA come from the germline V gene. This CDR3 is 16 amino acids long. The sample's treatment: oral pan-JAK inhibitor, 5-10 mg twice daily. Regarding this clone: What it recognizes is unknown.

Reverse transcribed after extraction, RNA yielded cDNA as the sequencing template. Some clones are missing from TCRdb's copy, which holds only in-frame ones; the method was immunoSEQ multiplex PCR. The sample shows 150,000 or so clones, approximately 90% of them seen only once. General study points: Among the 100 top clones, expanded CD8+ clones, like scalp clonality, were significantly decreased by tofacitinib.

The sequenced sample was CD8+ T cells sorted from blood, obtained at week 4, from a patient treated with tofacitinib. This chain uses TRBV29-1 with TRBJ1-1; 7 bases match TRBD1. This clonotype was sampled from a human donor with alopecia areata. The CDR3 here is CSVGDSRDRLNTEAFF. The DNA of the CDR3 is TGCAGCGTTGGGGATAGTAGGGACAGACTGAACACTGAAGCTTTCTTT. Together with reference TRBV29-1 and TRBJ1-1, the CDR3 gives the full variable domain: SAVISQKPSRDICQRGTSLTIQCQVDSQVTMMFWYRQQPGQSLTLIATANQGSEATYESGFVIDKFPISRPNLTFSTLTVSNMSPEDSSIYLCSVGDSRDRLNTEAFFGQGTRLTVV.